These 21 T cell receptor beta chains were all obtained from the same sample, sequenced in a study of shared clonotypes between healthy human individuals. The assay was immunoSEQ multiplex PCR, and TCRdb's table has in-frame clones only and misses some. This table holds 2,100,000 or so clones, under 97% found once. The sequenced material came from naive CD4+ T cells sorted from blood. Subset meaning: CD45RA+ positively selected. Source of these receptors: a man aged 18 to 30 in good health.

This clone was counted once. The chain has TRBV7-2 and TRBJ1-1, with D perhaps TRBD1 (5 bases). The CDR3 spans 14 residues. V lost 5 bases and J lost 4, with 14 bases in between. Germline loops: CDR1 SGHTA, CDR2 FQGNSA. CDR3 protein: CASSPQGKSTEAFF. The CDR3 bases are TGTGCCAGCAGCCCTCAGGGAAAAAGCACTGAAGCTTTCTTT. Supplemented by reference TRBV7-2 and TRBJ1-1, the full variable domain reads GAGVSQSPSNKVTEKGKDVELRCDPISGHTALYWYRQSLGQGLEFLIYFQGNSAPDKSGLPSDRFSAERTGGSVSTLTIQRTQQEDSAVYLCASSPQGKSTEAFFGQGTRLTVV.

Only one count was recorded for this clone. The chain employs TRBV13 and TRBJ2-7, with D tentatively TRBD1 or TRBD2 (5 bases each). The CDR3 covers 14 residues. V lost 5 bases and J lost 1, with 12 bases in between. Germline V lookup: CDR1 PRHDT, CDR2 FYEKMQ (reference sequence). For the CDR3, the DNA is TGTGCCAGCAGCGACCGGGACGCTTCCTACGAGCAGTACTTC. It translates to CASSDRDASYEQYF.

V gene TRBV6-1 combines with J gene TRBJ2-2; D call uncertain. The V end lost 1 base, the J end lost 4 bases, and 7 bases lay between the germline ends. This CDR3 has 14 residues. CDR1 is MNHNS, CDR2 SASEGT, per germline. This CDR3 reads CASSEETATGELFF. The CDR3 DNA follows: TGTGCCAGCAGTGAAGAAACCGCCACCGGGGAGCTGTTTTTT.

The chain couples TRBV28 to TRBJ2-5; 9 bases match TRBD2. V was pared by 2 bases and J by 9 bases, with 13 bases of the junction left unmatched. Germline V gives CDR1 MDHEN, CDR2 SYDVKM. The CDR3 is 16 residues long. The CDR3 DNA sequence: TGTGCCAGCAGTTTACCGCGGGATAGCGGGGGAAAGGCCCAGTACTTC. Its translation: CASSLPRDSGGKAQYF.

The chain has TRBV19 and TRBJ2-2; 10 bases are a match to TRBD2. Germline V lookup: CDR1 LNHDA, CDR2 SQIVND (reference sequence). With V trimmed by 3 bases and J by 3 bases, 13 bases remained unmatched. The CDR3 loop spans 19 amino acids. The CDR3 reads CASSISSIGLAGDTGELFF. The CDR3 coding sequence is TGTGCCAGTAGTATTAGCTCGATCGGGCTAGCGGGGGACACCGGGGAGCTGTTTTTT.

This chain uses TRBV9 with TRBJ1-4; 10 positions match TRBD1. This CDR3 spans 15 amino acids. Trimming cost V 4 bases and J 6 bases; bases outside gene matches: 6. Germline V gives CDR1 SGDLS, CDR2 YYNGEE. This CDR3 is CASSPQTGGYEKLFF. CDR3 DNA sequence: TGTGCCAGCAGCCCCCAGACAGGGGGCTATGAAAAACTGTTTTTT.

The chain uses TRBV19 and TRBJ1-2; D gene uncertain. CDR3 length equals 14 residues. Trimming took off 3 bases at V and 1 base at J, with 9 bases between the two ends. Germline V lookup: CDR1 LNHDA, CDR2 SQIVND (reference sequence). CDR3 region: CASSIGGVNYGYTF. CDR3 bases: TGTGCCAGTAGTATCGGCGGGGTTAACTATGGCTACACCTTC.

V gene TRBV5-1 combines with J gene TRBJ2-3; 8 bases are shared with TRBD1. The CDR3 runs 15 residues. Trimming at V came to 0 bases and at J to 6 bases, leaving 6 bases not matched to a gene. CDR1 is SGHRS, CDR2 YFSETQ, per germline. In nucleotides, the CDR3 is TGCGCCAGCAGCTTGGGGCAGGGGGCTCTGGATACGCAGTATTTT. It yields the protein CASSLGQGALDTQYF.

The chain joins TRBV18 to TRBJ1-6; 8 bases are a match to TRBD1. There are 15 residues in the CDR3. Trimming cost V 2 bases and J 13 bases; bases outside gene matches: 10. Germline CDR1 and CDR2: KGHSH and LQKENI. CDR3 in amino acids: CASSPAQGAIFPLHF. The CDR3 bases are TGTGCCAGCTCACCAGCCCAGGGGGCAATTTTCCCCCTCCACTTT.

This chain uses TRBV20-1 with TRBJ2-7; D is unclear. Germline values: CDR1 DFQATT, CDR2 SNEGSKA (reference sequence). The V end lost 3 bases, the J end lost 7 bases, and 10 bases lay between the germline ends. There are 11 residues in the CDR3. In DNA, the CDR3 is TGCAGTGCTAGGACCGCTACGGAGCAGTACTTC. Its translation: CSARTATEQYF.

Worth noting for this clone: The sample has other DNA sequences that encode this CDR3 too. The J gene is TRBJ1-5, the V gene TRBV30; tentatively, D is TRBD1 (5 bases). The V gene lost 2 bases and the J gene lost 4 bases, with 9 bases spanning the gap. Germline CDR1 and CDR2: GTSNPN and SVGIG (reference sequence). The CDR3 is 13 residues long. The CDR3 reads CAWSTGGNQPQHF. For the CDR3, the DNA is TGTGCCTGGAGTACAGGCGGTAATCAGCCCCAGCATTTT.

This chain connects TRBV10-3 to TRBJ2-3, with a weak D call TRBD2 (5 bases). Trimming pared 3 bases from V and 4 bases from J, leaving 14 bases between. The CDR3 sequence is 15 residues long. The V gene's germline CDR1 is ENHRY and CDR2 SYGVKD. Here the CDR3 reads CAISDQRKRADTQYF. DNA of the CDR3: TGTGCCATCAGTGACCAGCGGAAACGGGCAGATACGCAGTATTTT.

V and J are TRBV6-6 and TRBJ1-4; TRBD1 agrees at 9 bases. Losses at the gene ends were 6 bases for V and 5 bases for J; bases not matched to a gene: 7. In germline, CDR1 is MNHNY, CDR2 SVGAGI (reference sequence). The CDR3 totals 15 residues. The CDR3 nucleotides are TGTGCCAGCAGCCGGGTCGGACAGGGGAATGAAAAACTGTTTTTT. It specifies CASSRVGQGNEKLFF.

The CDR3 nucleotides read TGTGCCAGCAGCTATCGGACAGGTTCGGGCGAAAAACTGTTTTTT. Its translation is CASSYRTGSGEKLFF. This sequence joins TRBV7-9 and TRBJ1-4; 7 nucleotides line up with TRBD1. Germline loops: CDR1 SEHNR, CDR2 FQNEAQ (reference sequence). With 4 bases clipped from V and 8 bases from J, the junction kept 10 bases outside the gene matches. The CDR3 length is 15 residues.

This sequence joins TRBV30 and TRBJ2-5; perhaps TRBD1 as D (5 bases). Deletions cut 4 bases from V and 5 bases from J, with 17 bases between. Germline V gene data show CDR1 as GTSNPN and CDR2 as SVGIG (reference sequence). This CDR3 has 14 residues. In DNA, the CDR3 is TGTGCCTGGACCCGCTGGGGTAGGGGCGAGACCCAGTACTTC. It codes for CAWTRWGRGETQYF.

Remarks on this clone: This specimen includes other DNA sequences encoding the same CDR3. The V and J genes are TRBV6-1 and TRBJ2-7; the match to TRBD1 covers 9 bases. V was clipped by 7 bases and J by 7 bases; unmatched bases: 2. The CDR3 is 11 residues long. Germline assignment: CDR1 MNHNS and CDR2 SASEGT. CDR3 nucleotide sequence: TGTGCCAGCACGGACAGGGGAGAGCAGTACTTC. Residues: CASTDRGEQYF.

This clone was observed a few times. The CDR3 is CASSVRLWTGELFF. CDR3 bases: TGTGCCAGTAGCGTAAGGTTGTGGACCGGGGAGCTGTTTTTT. V gene TRBV19 combines with J gene TRBJ2-2; D is unresolved. The CDR3 runs 14 residues. In germline, CDR1 is LNHDA, CDR2 SQIVND (reference sequence). V gave up 6 bases and J gave up 5 bases, with 13 bases separating them.

V and J are TRBV6-6 and TRBJ2-7; TRBD2 matches at 10 bases. The J segment lost 6 bases and the V segment lost 7 bases, leaving 6 bases of the junction unmatched. The germline V gene has CDR1 MNHNY and CDR2 SVGAGI (reference sequence). The CDR3 sequence is 13 residues long. This CDR3 is CASTLAGAFEQYF. CDR3 in DNA: TGTGCCAGCACCCTAGCGGGAGCCTTCGAGCAGTACTTC.

The rearrangement uses TRBV10-1 and TRBJ2-7; TRBD1 aligns across 7 bases. CDR1 is WNHNN and CDR2 is SYGVQD in the germline V gene (reference sequence). The CDR3 runs 13 residues. The junction had 4 bases not matched to a gene; V was cut back by 3 bases and J by 5 bases. CDR3 nucleotide sequence: TGCGCCAGCAGTGAACAGGGGTTCCACGAGCAGTACTTC. The encoded protein is CASSEQGFHEQYF.

V is TRBV6-5 and J is TRBJ2-1, with TRBD1 identical over 7 bases. The CDR3 covers 15 residues. Germline trimming cut 2 bases from V and 3 bases from J; bases unmatched to any gene: 4. Germline CDR1 and CDR2: MNHEY and SVGAGI. CDR3 loop: CASSYGQGDYNEQFF. Here the CDR3 DNA reads TGTGCCAGCAGTTACGGGCAGGGGGACTACAATGAGCAGTTCTTC.

The V gene is TRBV6-1, the J gene TRBJ2-4, with 10 bases that match TRBD1. Losses at the gene ends were 4 bases for V and 0 bases for J; bases not matched to a gene: 3. CDR3 length: 16 residues. CDR1 and CDR2 (germline): MNHNS, SASEGT. The CDR3 spells CASSVGDRGAKNIQYF. The CDR3, as DNA: TGTGCCAGCAGTGTTGGGGACAGGGGAGCCAAAAACATTCAGTACTTC.